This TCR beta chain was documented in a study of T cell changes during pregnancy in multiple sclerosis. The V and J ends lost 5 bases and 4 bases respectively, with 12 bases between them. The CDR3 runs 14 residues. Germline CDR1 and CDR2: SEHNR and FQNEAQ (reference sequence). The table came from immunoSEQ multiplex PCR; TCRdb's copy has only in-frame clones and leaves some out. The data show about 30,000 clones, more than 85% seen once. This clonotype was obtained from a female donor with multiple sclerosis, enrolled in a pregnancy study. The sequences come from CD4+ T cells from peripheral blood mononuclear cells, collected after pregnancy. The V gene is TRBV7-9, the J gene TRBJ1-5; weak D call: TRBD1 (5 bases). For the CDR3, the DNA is TGTGCCAGCAGCCCCCGACAGATAAATCAGCCCCAGCATTTT. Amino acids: CASSPRQINQPQHF.